The source of this T cell receptor beta chain is a study of blood T cell repertoires in COVID-19. Only in-frame clones appear in the TCRdb table, and some are missing; sequencing was by immunoSEQ multiplex PCR. The data hold about 130,000 clones, with 85% observed a single time. The CDR3 extends over 14 amino acids. Germline V CDR1 and CDR2: SGHTA, FQGNSA. Points on this clone: Germline and junction disagree at one end, which may indicate a read error.

The rearrangement links TRBV7-2 to TRBJ1-6; TRBD1 might be the D (5 bases). Sample: peripheral blood. The source of this sequence is a man older than 75 with active or convalescent COVID-19. CDR3 loop: CASSPGNYISPLHF. The CDR3 DNA sequence: TGTGCCAGCAGCCCAGGGAACTATATTTCACCCCTCCACTTT.